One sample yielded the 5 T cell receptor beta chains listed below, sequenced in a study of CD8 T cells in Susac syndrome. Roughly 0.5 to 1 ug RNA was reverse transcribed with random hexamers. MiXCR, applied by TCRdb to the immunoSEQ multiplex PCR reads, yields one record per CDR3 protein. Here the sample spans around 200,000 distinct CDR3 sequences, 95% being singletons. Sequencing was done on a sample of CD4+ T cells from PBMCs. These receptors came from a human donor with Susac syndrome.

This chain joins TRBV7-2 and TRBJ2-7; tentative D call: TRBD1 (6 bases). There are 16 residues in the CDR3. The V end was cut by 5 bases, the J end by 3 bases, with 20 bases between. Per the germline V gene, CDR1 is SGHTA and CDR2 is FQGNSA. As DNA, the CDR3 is TGTGCCAGCAGCCCAACGACAGGAGTCTATGTCTACGAGCAGTACTTC. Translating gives CASSPTTGVYVYEQYF.

The CDR3 nucleotides are TGTGCCTGGAGTCCGGGACAGGGGTTTTTGTCCTATAATTCACCCCTCCACTTT. Translation: CAWSPGQGFLSYNSPLHF. The chain joins TRBV30 to TRBJ1-6; 10 nucleotides match TRBD1. With 2 bases clipped from V and 1 base from J, the junction kept 8 bases outside the gene matches. Germline lookup yields CDR1 GTSNPN and CDR2 SVGIG (reference sequence). The CDR3 length is 18 residues.

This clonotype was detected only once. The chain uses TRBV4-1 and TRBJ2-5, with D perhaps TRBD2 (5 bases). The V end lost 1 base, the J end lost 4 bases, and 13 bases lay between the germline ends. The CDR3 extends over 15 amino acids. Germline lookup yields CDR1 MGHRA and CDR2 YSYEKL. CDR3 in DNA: TGCGCCAGCAGCCAAGCCGGCCTCGGAGGAGAGACCCAGTACTTC. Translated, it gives CASSQAGLGGETQYF.

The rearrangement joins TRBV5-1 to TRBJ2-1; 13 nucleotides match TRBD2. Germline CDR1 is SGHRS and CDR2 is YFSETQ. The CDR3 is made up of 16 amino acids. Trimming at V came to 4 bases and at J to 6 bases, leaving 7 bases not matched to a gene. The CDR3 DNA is TGCGCCAGCAGCAGAACTAGCGGGGGGGGTCTCAATGAGCAGTTCTTC. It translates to CASSRTSGGGLNEQFF.

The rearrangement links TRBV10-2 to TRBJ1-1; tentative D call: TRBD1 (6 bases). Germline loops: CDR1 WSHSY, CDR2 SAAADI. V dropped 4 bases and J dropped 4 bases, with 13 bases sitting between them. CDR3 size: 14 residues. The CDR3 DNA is TGCGCCAGCAGTGTTTGGACAGAGGCCACTGAAGCTTTCTTT. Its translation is CASSVWTEATEAFF.